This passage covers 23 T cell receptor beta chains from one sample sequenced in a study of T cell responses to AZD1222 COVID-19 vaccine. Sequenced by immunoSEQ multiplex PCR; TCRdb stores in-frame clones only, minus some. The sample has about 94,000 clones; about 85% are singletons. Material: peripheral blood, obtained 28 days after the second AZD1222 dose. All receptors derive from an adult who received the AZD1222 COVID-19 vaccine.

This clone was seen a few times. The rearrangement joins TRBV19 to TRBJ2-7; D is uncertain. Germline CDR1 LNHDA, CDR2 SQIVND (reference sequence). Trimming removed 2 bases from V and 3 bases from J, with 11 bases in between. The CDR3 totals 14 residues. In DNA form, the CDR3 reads TGTGCCAGTAGTATACCTACAAAAAACTACGAGCAGTACTTC. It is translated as CASSIPTKNYEQYF.

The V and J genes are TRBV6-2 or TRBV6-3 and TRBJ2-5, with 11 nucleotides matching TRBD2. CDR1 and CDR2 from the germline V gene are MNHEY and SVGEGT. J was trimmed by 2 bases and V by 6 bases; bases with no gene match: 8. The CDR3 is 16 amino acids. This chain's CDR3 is CASSQGLAGGQETQYF. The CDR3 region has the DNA TGTGCCAGCAGCCAAGGACTAGCGGGCGGTCAAGAGACCCAGTACTTC.

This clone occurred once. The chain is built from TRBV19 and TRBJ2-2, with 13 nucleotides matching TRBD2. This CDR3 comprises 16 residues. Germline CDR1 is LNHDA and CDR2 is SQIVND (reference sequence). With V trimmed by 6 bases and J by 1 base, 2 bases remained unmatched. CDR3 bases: TGTGCCAGTAGGGGACTAGCGGGACTGAACACCGGGGAGCTGTTTTTT. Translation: CASRGLAGLNTGELFF.

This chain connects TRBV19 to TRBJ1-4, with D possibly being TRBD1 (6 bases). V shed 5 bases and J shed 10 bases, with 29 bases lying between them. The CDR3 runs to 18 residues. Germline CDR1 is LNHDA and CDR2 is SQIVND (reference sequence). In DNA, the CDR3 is TGTGCCAGTAGTCCACGCGGGGGGGGCCGAGGGAAGGAAGCAAAACTGTTTTTT. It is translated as CASSPRGGGRGKEAKLFF.

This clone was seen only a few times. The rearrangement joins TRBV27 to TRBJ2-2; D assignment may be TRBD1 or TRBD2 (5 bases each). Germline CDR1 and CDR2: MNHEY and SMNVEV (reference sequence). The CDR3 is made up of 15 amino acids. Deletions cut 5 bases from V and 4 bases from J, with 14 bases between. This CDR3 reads CASSQTGLSTGELFF. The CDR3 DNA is TGTGCCAGCAGTCAAACAGGACTGTCCACCGGGGAGCTGTTTTTT.

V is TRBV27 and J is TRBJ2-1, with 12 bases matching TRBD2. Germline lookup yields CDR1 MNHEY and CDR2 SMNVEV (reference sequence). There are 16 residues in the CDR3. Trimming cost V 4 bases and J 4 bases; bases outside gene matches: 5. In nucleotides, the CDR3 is TGTGCCAGCAGTTCTCGACTAGCGGGAGCTTACAATGAGCAGTTCTTC. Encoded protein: CASSSRLAGAYNEQFF.

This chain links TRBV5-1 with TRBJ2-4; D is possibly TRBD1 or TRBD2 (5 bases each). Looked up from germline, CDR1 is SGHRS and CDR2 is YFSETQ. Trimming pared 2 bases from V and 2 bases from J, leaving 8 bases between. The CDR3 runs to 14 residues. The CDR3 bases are TGCGCCAGCAGCTTAGAGGGGACCAAAAACATTCAGTACTTC. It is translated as CASSLEGTKNIQYF.

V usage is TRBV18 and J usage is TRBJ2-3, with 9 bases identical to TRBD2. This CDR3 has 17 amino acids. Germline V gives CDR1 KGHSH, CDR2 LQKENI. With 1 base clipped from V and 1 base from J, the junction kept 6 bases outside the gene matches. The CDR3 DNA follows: TGTGCCAGCTCACCACTGGCTAGCGGGGTCGGCACAGATACGCAGTATTTT. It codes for CASSPLASGVGTDTQYF.

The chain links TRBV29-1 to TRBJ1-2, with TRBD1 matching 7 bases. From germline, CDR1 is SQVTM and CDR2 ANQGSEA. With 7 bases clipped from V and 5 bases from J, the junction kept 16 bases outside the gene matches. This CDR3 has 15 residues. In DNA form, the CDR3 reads TGCAGCGCCACGACAGGGAGTGTCTTCGTTTATGGCTACACCTTC. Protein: CSATTGSVFVYGYTF.

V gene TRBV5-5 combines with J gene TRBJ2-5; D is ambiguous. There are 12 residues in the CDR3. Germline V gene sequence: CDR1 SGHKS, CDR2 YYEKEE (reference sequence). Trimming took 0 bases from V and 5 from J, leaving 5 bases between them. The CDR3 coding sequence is TGTGCCAGCAGCTTGGATGGTGAGACCCAGTACTTC. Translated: CASSLDGETQYF.

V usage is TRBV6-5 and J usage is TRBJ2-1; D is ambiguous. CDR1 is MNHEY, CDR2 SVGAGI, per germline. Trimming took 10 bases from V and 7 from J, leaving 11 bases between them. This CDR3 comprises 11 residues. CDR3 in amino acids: CATTAMNEQFF. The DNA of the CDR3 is TGTGCCACCACCGCTATGAATGAGCAGTTCTTC.

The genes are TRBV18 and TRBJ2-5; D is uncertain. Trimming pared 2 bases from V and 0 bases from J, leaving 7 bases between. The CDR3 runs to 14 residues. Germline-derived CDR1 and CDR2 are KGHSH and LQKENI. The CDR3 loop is CASSPEEYQETQYF. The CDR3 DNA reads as TGTGCCAGCTCACCAGAGGAGTACCAAGAGACCCAGTACTTC.

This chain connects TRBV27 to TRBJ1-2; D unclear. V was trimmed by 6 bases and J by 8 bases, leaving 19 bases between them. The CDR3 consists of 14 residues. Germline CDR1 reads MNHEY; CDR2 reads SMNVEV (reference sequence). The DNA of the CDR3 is TGTGCCAGCAGCCCATCCGTACGGTCTAGGGGCTACACCTTC. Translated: CASSPSVRSRGYTF.

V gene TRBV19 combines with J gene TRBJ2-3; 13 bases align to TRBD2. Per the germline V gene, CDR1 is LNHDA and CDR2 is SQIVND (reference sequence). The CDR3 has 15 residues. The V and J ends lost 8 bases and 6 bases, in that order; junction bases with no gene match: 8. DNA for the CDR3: TGTGCCAGTGGGAAACTAGCGGGGGGGCAGGATACGCAGTATTTT. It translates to CASGKLAGGQDTQYF.

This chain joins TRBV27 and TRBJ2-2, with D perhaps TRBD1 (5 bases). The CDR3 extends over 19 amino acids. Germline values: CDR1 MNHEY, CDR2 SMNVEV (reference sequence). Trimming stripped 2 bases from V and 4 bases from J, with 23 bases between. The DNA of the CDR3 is TGTGCCAGCAGTTTAAAGGGGTTGTTATGGGATCTATTCACCGGGGAGCTGTTTTTT. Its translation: CASSLKGLLWDLFTGELFF.

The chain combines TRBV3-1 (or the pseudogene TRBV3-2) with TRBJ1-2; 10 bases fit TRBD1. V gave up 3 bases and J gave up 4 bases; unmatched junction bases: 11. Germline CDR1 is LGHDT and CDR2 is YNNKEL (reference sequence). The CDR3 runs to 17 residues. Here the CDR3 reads CASSHRDRGPDFYGYTF. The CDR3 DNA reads TGTGCCAGCAGCCACCGGGACAGGGGACCTGACTTCTATGGCTACACCTTC.

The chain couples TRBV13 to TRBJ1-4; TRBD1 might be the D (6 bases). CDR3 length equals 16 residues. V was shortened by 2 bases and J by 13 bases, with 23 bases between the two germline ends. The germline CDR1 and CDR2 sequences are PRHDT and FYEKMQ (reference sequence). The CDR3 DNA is TGTGCCAGCAGCTTAAGTTCGGGGGGCCACCGGGCAGGACTGTTTTTT. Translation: CASSLSSGGHRAGLFF.

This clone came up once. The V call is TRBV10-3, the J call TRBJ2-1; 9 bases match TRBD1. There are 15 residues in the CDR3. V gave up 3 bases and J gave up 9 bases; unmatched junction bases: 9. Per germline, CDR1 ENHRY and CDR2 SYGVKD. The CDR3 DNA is TGTGCCATCAGTGATGGGGACAGGGTTCGGGTTGAGCAGTTCTTC. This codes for CAISDGDRVRVEQFF.

For the CDR3, the DNA is TGTGCCAGCAGCCCCGCGGGCGTTACCTATGGCTACACCTTC. Its translation: CASSPAGVTYGYTF. The V call is TRBV14, the J call TRBJ1-2, with D unresolved. Germline values: CDR1 SGHDN, CDR2 FVKESK. The V end was cut by 4 bases, the J end by 4 bases, with 13 bases between. The CDR3 runs 14 residues.

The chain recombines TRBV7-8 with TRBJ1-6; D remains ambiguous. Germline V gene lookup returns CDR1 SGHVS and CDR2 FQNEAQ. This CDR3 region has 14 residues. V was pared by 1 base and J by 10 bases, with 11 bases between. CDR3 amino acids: CASSLDGVGSPLHF. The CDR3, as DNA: TGTGCCAGCAGCTTAGACGGGGTTGGATCACCCCTCCACTTT. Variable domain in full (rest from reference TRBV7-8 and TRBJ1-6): GAGVSQSPRYKVAKRGQDVALRCDPISGHVSLFWYQQALGQGPEFLTYFQNEAQLDKSGLPSDRFFAERPEGSVSTLKIQRTQQEDSAVYLCASSLDGVGSPLHFGNGTRLTVT.

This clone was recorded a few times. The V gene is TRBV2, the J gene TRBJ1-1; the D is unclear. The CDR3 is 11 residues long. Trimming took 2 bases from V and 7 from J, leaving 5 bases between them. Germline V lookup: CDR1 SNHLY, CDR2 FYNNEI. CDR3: CASSEQVEAFF. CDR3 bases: TGTGCCAGCAGTGAACAGGTTGAAGCTTTCTTT.

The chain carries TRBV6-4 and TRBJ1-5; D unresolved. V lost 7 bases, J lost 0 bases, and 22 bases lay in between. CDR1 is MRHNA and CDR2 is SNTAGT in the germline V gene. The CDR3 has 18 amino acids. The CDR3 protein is CASNGPWLGGYSNQPQHF. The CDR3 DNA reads TGTGCCAGCAATGGGCCGTGGTTGGGTGGTTATAGCAATCAGCCCCAGCATTTT.

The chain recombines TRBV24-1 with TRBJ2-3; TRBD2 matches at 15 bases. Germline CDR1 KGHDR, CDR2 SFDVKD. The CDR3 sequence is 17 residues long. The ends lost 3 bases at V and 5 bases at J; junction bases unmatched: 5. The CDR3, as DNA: TGTGCCACCAGTGATCGCCCGGGACTAGCGGGGGGAGATACGCAGTATTTT. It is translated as CATSDRPGLAGGDTQYF.